The rows below give T cell receptor beta chains drawn from one sample of a study of response to subunit inactivated influenza vaccine. TCRdb reprocessed the RT-PCR reads via MiXCR and lists one record per CDR3 protein. Counted here are a few hundred thousand distinct CDR3 sequences, more than 9% occurring once; the ten biggest clones make up about 7.8%. The sample in question was non-naive T cells sorted from PBMCs, obtained roughly 15 days before vaccination. These TCRs come from a middle-aged man who received an inactivated influenza vaccine. Each CDR3 is given without its conserved first and last residue. The listing skips clone size in some rows; elsewhere it reads once, few, many or a size class.

TRBJ1-2 | 14 | TRBV5-4 | - | ASSELDTLLPYGYT
TRBJ2-4 | 10 | TRBV7-9 | few | ASSPVQSIQY
TRBJ2-2 | 14 | TRBV11-2 | few | ASSPLWGGGAGELF
TRBJ1-1 | 12 | TRBV5-1 | - | ASSLDPSTGRAF
TRBJ1-3 | 9 | TRBV11-3 | - | ASSAMATIY
TRBJ1-2 | 13 | TRBV20-1 | few | SASTTGQGSYGYT
TRBJ2-3 | 14 | TRBV5-1 | - | ASSLATGGTSDTQY
TRBJ2-4 | 12 | TRBV12-3/TRBV12-4 | - | ASRSSGSKNIQY
TRBJ2-7 | 10 | TRBV6-1 | medium-sized | ASSEFGYEQY
TRBJ1-2 | 13 | TRBV10-3 | few | AISESNRVNYGYT
TRBJ2-7 | 12 | TRBV5-1 | many | ASSLEAYSYEQY
TRBJ2-7 | 9 | TRBV29-1 | - | SGGQTYEQY
TRBJ2-7 | 15 | TRBV28 | many | ASSTRDRDFTPGEQY
TRBJ2-1 | 13 | TRBV7-2 | - | ASSSIGGPYNEQF
TRBJ1-1 | 8 | TRBV30 | few | AWSRTEAF
TRBJ2-5 | 10 | TRBV29-1 | few | SVGRRQETQY
TRBJ2-7 | 14 | TRBV5-6 | - | ASSLGRKPEIDEQY